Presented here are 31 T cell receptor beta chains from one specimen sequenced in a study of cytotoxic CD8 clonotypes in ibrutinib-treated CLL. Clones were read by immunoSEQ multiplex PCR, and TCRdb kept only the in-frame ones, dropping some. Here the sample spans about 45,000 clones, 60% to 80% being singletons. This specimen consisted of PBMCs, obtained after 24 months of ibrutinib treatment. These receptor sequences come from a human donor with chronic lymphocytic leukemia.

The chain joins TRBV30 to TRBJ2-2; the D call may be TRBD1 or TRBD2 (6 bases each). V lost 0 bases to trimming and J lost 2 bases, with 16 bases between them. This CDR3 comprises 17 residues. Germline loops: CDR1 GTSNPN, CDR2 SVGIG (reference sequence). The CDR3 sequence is CAWSVLSGAINTGELFF. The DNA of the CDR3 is TGTGCCTGGAGTGTACTATCGGGGGCGATAAACACCGGGGAGCTGTTTTTT.

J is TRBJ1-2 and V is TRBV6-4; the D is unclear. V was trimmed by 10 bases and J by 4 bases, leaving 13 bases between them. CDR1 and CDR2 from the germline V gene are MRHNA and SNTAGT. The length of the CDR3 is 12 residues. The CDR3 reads CATWSDFYGYTF. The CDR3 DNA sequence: TGTGCCACCTGGTCAGACTTCTATGGCTACACCTTC.

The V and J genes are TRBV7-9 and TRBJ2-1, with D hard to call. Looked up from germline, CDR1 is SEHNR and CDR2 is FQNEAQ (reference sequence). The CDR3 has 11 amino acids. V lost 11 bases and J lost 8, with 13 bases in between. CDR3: CAPTRVYEQFF. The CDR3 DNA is TGTGCCCCCACCCGGGTTTATGAGCAGTTCTTC.

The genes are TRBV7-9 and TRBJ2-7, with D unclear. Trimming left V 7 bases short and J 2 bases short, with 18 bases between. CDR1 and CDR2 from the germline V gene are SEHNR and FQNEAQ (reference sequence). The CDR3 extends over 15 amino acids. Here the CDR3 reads CASTIGPPPPYEQYF. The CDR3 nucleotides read TGTGCCAGCACCATAGGCCCCCCCCCACCCTACGAGCAGTACTTC.

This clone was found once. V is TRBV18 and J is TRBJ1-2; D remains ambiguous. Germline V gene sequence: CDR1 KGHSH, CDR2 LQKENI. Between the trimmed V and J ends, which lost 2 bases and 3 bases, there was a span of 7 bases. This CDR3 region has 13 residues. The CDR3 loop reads CASSPGRDYGYTF. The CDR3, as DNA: TGTGCCAGCTCACCAGGGAGGGACTATGGCTACACCTTC. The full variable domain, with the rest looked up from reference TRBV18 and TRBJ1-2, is NAGVMQNPRHLVRRRGQEARLRCSPMKGHSHVYWYRQLPEEGLKFMVYLQKENIIDESGMPKERFSAEFPKEGPSILRIQQVVRGDSAAYFCASSPGRDYGYTFGSGTRLTVV.

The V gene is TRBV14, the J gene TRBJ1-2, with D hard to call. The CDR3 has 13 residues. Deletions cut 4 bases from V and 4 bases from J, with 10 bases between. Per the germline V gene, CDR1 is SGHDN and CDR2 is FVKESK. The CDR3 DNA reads TGTGCCAGCAGCCTAGGACCGATCTATGGCTACACCTTC. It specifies CASSLGPIYGYTF. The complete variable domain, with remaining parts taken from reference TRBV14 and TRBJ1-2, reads EAGVTQFPSHSVIEKGQTVTLRCDPISGHDNLYWYRRVMGKEIKFLLHFVKESKQDESGMPNNRFLAERTGGTYSTLKVQPAELEDSGVYFCASSLGPIYGYTFGSGTRLTVV.

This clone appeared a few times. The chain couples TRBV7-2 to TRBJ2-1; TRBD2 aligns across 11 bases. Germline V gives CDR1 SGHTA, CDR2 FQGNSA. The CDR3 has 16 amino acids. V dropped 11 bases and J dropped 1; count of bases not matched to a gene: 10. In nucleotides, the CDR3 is TGTGCCGGGTTGTGGACTAGCGGGCATTCCTACAATGAGCAGTTCTTC. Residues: CAGLWTSGHSYNEQFF.

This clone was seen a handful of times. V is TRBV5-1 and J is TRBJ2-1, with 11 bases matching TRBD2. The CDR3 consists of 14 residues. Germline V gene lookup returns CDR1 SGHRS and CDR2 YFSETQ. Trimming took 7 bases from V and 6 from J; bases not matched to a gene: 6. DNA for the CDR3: TGCGCCAGCCAATTAGCGGGAGGGTCCAATGAGCAGTTCTTC. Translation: CASQLAGGSNEQFF. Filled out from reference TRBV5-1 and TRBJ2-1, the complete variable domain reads KAGVTQTPRYLIKTRGQQVTLSCSPISGHRSVSWYQQTPGQGLQFLFEYFSETQRNKGNFPGRFSGRQFSNSRSEMNVSTLELGDSALYLCASQLAGGSNEQFFGPGTRLTVL.

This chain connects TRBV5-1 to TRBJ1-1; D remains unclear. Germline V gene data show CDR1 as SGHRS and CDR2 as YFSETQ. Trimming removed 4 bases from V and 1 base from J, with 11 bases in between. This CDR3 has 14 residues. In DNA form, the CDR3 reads TGCGCCAGCAGCGAGACCCCCGCGAACACTGAAGCTTTCTTT. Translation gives CASSETPANTEAFF.

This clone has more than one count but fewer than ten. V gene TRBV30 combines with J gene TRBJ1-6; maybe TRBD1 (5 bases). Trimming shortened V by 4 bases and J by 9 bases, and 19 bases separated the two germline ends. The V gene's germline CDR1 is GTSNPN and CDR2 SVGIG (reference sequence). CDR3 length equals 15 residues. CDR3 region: CAWKGGAGSISPLHF. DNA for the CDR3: TGTGCCTGGAAAGGAGGGGCCGGCAGTATTTCACCCCTCCACTTT.

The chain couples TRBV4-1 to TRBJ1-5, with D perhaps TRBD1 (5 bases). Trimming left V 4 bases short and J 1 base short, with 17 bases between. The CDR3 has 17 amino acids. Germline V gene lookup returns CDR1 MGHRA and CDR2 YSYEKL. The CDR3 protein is CASSLLFGATSNQPQHF. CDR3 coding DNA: TGCGCCAGCAGCCTACTGTTCGGGGCTACGAGCAATCAGCCCCAGCATTTT.

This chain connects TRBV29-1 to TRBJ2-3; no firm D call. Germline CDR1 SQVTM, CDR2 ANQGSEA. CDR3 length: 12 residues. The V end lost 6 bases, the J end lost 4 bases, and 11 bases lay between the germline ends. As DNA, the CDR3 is TGCAGCGTCATACCCTCGGCAGATACGCAGTATTTT. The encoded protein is CSVIPSADTQYF.

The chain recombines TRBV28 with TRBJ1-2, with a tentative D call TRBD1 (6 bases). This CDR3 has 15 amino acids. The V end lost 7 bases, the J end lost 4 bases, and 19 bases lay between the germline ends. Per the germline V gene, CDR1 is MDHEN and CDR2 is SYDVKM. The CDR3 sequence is CASTNSGSRGYGYTF. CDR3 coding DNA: TGTGCCAGCACCAATTCAGGATCCAGGGGCTATGGCTACACCTTC.

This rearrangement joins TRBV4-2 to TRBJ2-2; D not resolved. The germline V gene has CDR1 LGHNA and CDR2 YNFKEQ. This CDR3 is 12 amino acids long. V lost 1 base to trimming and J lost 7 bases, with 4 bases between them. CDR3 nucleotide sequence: TGTGCCAGCAGCCAAGGCAACGGGGAGCTGTTTTTT. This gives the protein CASSQGNGELFF.

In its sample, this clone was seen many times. The CDR3 coding sequence is TGTGCCACCAGCAGAGATGGGGGTACCTCGAATGGCTACACCTTC. This translates into CATSRDGGTSNGYTF. The J gene is TRBJ1-2, the V gene TRBV15; D is possibly TRBD1 (5 bases). Trimming shortened V by 0 bases and J by 6 bases, and 14 bases separated the two germline ends. The germline V gene has CDR1 LNHNV and CDR2 YYDKDF (reference sequence). The CDR3 covers 15 residues.

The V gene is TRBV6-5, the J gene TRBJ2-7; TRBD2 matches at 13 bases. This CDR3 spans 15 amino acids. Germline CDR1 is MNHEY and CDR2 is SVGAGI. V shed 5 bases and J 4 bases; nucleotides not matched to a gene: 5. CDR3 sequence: CASSLTSGGGYEQYF. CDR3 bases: TGTGCCAGCAGTCTAACTAGCGGGGGGGGATACGAGCAGTACTTC.

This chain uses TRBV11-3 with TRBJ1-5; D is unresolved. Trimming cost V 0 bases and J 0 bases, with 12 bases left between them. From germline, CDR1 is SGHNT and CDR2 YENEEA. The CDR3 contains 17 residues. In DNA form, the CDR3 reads TGTGCCAGCAGCTTAGATTCGGCAACCTATAGCAATCAGCCCCAGCATTTT. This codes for CASSLDSATYSNQPQHF.

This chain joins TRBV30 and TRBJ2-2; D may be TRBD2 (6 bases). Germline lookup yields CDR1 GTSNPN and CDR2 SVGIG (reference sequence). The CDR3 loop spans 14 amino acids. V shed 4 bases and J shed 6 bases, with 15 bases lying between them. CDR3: CAWKEAGGAGELFF. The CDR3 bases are TGTGCCTGGAAAGAAGCAGGAGGGGCCGGGGAGCTGTTTTTT. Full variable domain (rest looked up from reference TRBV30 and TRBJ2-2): SQTIHQWPATLVQPVGSPLSLECTVEGTSNPNLYWYRQAAGRGLQLLFYSVGIGQISSEVPQNLSASRPQDRQFILSSKKLLLSDSGFYLCAWKEAGGAGELFFGEGSRLTVL.

DNA of the CDR3: TGTGCCAGCAGTGAACAGAGAACCAGAAACACCATATATTTT. It translates to CASSEQRTRNTIYF. V gene TRBV2 combines with J gene TRBJ1-3; D is unresolved. Germline loops: CDR1 SNHLY, CDR2 FYNNEI. This CDR3 spans 14 amino acids. V was clipped by 2 bases and J by 5 bases, with 10 bases between them. The full variable domain, completed using reference TRBV2 and TRBJ1-3, is EPEVTQTPSHQVTQMGQEVILRCVPISNHLYFYWYRQILGQKVEFLVSFYNNEISEKSEIFDDQFSVERPDGSNFTLKIRSTKLEDSAMYFCASSEQRTRNTIYFGEGSWLTVV.

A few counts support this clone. The CDR3 DNA reads as TGCGCCAGTGAACGGGGCCCTAGCACAGATACGCAGTATTTT. As protein: CASERGPSTDTQYF. V usage is TRBV4-1 and J usage is TRBJ2-3, with D possibly called TRBD1 or TRBD2 (5 bases each). V was pared by 9 bases and J by 0 bases, with 13 bases between. Germline values: CDR1 MGHRA, CDR2 YSYEKL. This CDR3 has 14 residues.

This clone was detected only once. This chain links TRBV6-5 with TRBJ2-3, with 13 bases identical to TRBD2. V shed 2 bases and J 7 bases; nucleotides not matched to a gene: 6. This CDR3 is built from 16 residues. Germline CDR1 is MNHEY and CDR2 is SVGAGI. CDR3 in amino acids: CASSYRGLAGPNTQYF. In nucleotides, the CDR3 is TGTGCCAGCAGTTACAGGGGACTAGCGGGGCCTAATACGCAGTATTTT.

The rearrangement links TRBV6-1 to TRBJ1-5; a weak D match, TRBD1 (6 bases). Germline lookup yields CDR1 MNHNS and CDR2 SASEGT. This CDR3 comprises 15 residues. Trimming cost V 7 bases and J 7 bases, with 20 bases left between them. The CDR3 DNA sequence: TGTGCCAGCATCCGTGCAGTTGGGGGCCCCCAGCCCCAGCATTTT. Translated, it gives CASIRAVGGPQPQHF.

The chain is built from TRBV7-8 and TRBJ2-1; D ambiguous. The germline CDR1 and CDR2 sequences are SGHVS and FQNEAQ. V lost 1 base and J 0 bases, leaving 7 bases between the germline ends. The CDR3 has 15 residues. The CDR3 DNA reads TGTGCCAGCAGCTTAGGGGTCAGCTCCTACAATGAGCAGTTCTTC. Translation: CASSLGVSSYNEQFF.

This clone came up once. The DNA for the CDR3 is TGTGCCTGGAGTGTCCAGGGCTACGAGCAGTACTTC. Translated: CAWSVQGYEQYF. The V gene is TRBV30, the J gene TRBJ2-7; weak D call: TRBD1 (5 bases). Germline V gene sequence: CDR1 GTSNPN, CDR2 SVGIG (reference sequence). The CDR3 has 12 residues. The germline V and J ends were trimmed by 0 bases and 3 bases, with 6 bases remaining between them.

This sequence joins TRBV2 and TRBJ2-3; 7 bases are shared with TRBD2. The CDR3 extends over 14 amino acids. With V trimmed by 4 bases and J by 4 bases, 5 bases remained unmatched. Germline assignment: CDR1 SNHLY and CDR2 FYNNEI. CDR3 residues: CASSATGGSDTQYF. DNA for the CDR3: TGTGCCAGCAGTGCTACGGGGGGTTCAGATACGCAGTATTTT. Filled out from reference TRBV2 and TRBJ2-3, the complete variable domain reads EPEVTQTPSHQVTQMGQEVILRCVPISNHLYFYWYRQILGQKVEFLVSFYNNEISEKSEIFDDQFSVERPDGSNFTLKIRSTKLEDSAMYFCASSATGGSDTQYFGPGTRLTVL.

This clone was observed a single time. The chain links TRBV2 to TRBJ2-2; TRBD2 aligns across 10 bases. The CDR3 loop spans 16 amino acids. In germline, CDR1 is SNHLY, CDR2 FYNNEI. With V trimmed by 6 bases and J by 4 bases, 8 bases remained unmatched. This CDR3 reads CASSASGSRSTGELFF. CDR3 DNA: TGTGCCAGCAGCGCTAGCGGGAGTCGGTCCACCGGGGAGCTGTTTTTT.

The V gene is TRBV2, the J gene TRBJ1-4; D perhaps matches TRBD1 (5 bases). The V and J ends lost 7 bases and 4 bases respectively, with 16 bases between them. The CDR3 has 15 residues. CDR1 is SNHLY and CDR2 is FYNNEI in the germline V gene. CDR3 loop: CASTRRGGFNEKLFF. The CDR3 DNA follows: TGTGCCAGCACCAGAAGGGGCGGATTTAATGAAAAACTGTTTTTT.

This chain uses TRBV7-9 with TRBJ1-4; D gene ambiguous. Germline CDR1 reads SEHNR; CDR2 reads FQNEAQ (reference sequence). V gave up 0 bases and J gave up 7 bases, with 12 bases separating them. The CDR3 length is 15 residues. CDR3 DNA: TGTGCCAGCAGCTTAGCGTTGGAATCTAGTGAAAAACTGTTTTTT. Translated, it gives CASSLALESSEKLFF.

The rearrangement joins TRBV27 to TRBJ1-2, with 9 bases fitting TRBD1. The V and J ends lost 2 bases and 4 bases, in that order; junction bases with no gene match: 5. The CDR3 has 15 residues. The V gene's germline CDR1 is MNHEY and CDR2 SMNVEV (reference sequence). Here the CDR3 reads CASSLRGQGVYGYTF. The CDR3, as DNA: TGTGCCAGCAGTTTAAGGGGACAGGGAGTCTATGGCTACACCTTC.

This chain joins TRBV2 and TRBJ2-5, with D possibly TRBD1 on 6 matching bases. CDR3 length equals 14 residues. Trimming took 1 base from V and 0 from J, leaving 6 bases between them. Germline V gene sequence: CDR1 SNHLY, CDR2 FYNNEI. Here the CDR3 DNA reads TGTGCCAGCAGTGAAGACAGGGACCAAGAGACCCAGTACTTC. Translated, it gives CASSEDRDQETQYF.

CDR3 sequence reads: CASSYPGTGEETQYF. The CDR3 nucleotides are TGTGCCAGCAGTTATCCCGGGACAGGGGAAGAGACCCAGTACTTC. V gene TRBV6-6 combines with J gene TRBJ2-5; the match to TRBD1 covers 10 bases. V was clipped by 3 bases and J by 3 bases; unmatched bases: 4. CDR3 length: 15 amino acids. Germline V lookup: CDR1 MNHNY, CDR2 SVGAGI (reference sequence).